The T cell receptor beta chain described here comes from a study of T cells in localized non-small cell lung cancer. Points from the study as a whole: Because sequencing included only one region (of the tumor), heterogeneity remains possible. Median 57 top-100 tumor clones were shared with paired adjacent lung. An association was observed between higher blood T cell density and longer overall survival. Highest T cell clonality was seen in uninvolved adjacent lung, surpassing that measured in tumor.

Trimming shortened V by 5 bases and J by 1 base, and 15 bases separated the two germline ends. The CDR3 sequence is 16 residues long. Per germline, CDR1 SGHKS and CDR2 YYEKEE (reference sequence). Turning to this clone: Its antigen is currently unknown.

Method: immunoSEQ multiplex PCR; TCRdb's copy keeps in-frame clones and lacks some. The sample consists of approximately 67,000 clones, approximately 84% of them appearing once. This chain links TRBV5-5 with TRBJ1-4; TRBD1 might be the D (6 bases). Sequencing used peripheral blood, obtained before any cancer treatment. The source of this sequence is a female donor older than 55 with stage I lung adenocarcinoma. The DNA of the CDR3 is TGTGCCAGCAGTACGTTGGGGGGCATAACTAATGAAAAACTGTTTTTT. Amino acids: CASSTLGGITNEKLFF.